The 16 T cell receptor beta chains given below trace back to one sample, sequenced in a study of OX40 agonist ivuxolimab in advanced cancers. TCRdb's table, derived via immunoSEQ multiplex PCR, lists solely in-frame clones and lacks some. The data hold around 80,000 clones, with 75% to 90% observed a single time. The material sequenced was CD4+ or CD8+ T cells sorted from blood, taken in a trial of the OX40 agonist ivuxolimab. Source of these receptors: an adult with an advanced solid tumor such as melanoma, head and neck, liver or kidney cancer.

The V gene is TRBV19, the J gene TRBJ1-1, with D possibly matching TRBD1 (5 bases). V lost 6 bases and J 3 bases, leaving 17 bases between the germline ends. The CDR3 totals 15 residues. In germline, CDR1 is LNHDA, CDR2 SQIVND (reference sequence). The DNA of the CDR3 is TGTGCCAGTAGCTCTGACAGAGGAGGGGACACTGAAGCTTTCTTT. Its protein is CASSSDRGGDTEAFF.

This rearrangement joins TRBV7-3 to TRBJ1-5; D remains unclear. Germline V gives CDR1 SGHTA, CDR2 FQGTGA. CDR3 length: 14 residues. The V gene lost 2 bases and the J gene lost 4 bases, with 9 bases spanning the gap. The CDR3 sequence: CASSLEAGNQPQHF. The CDR3 DNA reads TGTGCCAGCAGCTTAGAGGCGGGTAATCAGCCCCAGCATTTT.

This clone appeared a few times. V gene TRBV9 combines with J gene TRBJ1-6; a weak D match, TRBD1 (6 bases). CDR1 and CDR2 (germline): SGDLS, YYNGEE. The CDR3 sequence is 17 residues long. The V end was cut by 1 base, the J end by 5 bases, with 16 bases between. The CDR3 reads CASSVKAGAENNSPLHF. The CDR3 nucleotides read TGTGCCAGCAGCGTAAAGGCAGGGGCCGAGAATAATTCACCCCTCCACTTT.

The CDR3 loop is CASSQVGGTGELFF. The CDR3, as DNA: TGCGCCAGCAGCCAAGTAGGGGGTACCGGGGAGCTGTTTTTT. This chain joins TRBV4-1 and TRBJ2-2; D may be TRBD1 (6 bases). Trimming took off 1 base at V and 5 bases at J, with 8 bases between the two ends. The CDR3 is made up of 14 amino acids. Germline-derived CDR1 and CDR2 are MGHRA and YSYEKL.

The chain is built from TRBV6-5 and TRBJ1-1; D may be TRBD1 (6 bases). The CDR3 has 15 amino acids. Germline V lookup: CDR1 MNHEY, CDR2 SVGAGI. Trimming took 2 bases from V and 3 from J, leaving 13 bases between them. This chain's CDR3 is CASSYDVGADTEAFF. The CDR3 nucleotides are TGTGCCAGCAGTTACGACGTGGGGGCGGACACTGAAGCTTTCTTT.

The chain is built from TRBV6-5 and TRBJ2-7; D might be TRBD1 or TRBD2, each matching 6 bases. Per the germline V gene, CDR1 is MNHEY and CDR2 is SVGAGI. The V end was cut by 6 bases, the J end by 1 base, with 13 bases between. CDR3 length equals 14 residues. CDR3 loop: CASRRGQGSYEQYF. CDR3 coding DNA: TGTGCCAGCAGGCGGGGCCAGGGGTCCTACGAGCAGTACTTC.

The V call is TRBV29-1, the J call TRBJ2-3; tentative D call: TRBD2 (6 bases). Germline V CDR1 and CDR2: SQVTM, ANQGSEA. The CDR3 extends over 12 amino acids. The ends were cut back, 4 bases at V and 6 bases at J, with 11 bases in the middle. CDR3 loop: CSVVRGVDTQYF. CDR3 bases: TGCAGCGTTGTGCGGGGCGTGGATACGCAGTATTTT.

This clone was detected a few times. The chain recombines TRBV4-2 with TRBJ2-7, with unresolved D. The CDR3 has 12 residues. V was clipped by 2 bases and J by 6 bases, with 8 bases between them. Germline V lookup: CDR1 LGHNA, CDR2 YNFKEQ. CDR3 protein: CASSQSGLEQYF. The DNA for the CDR3 is TGTGCCAGCAGCCAATCCGGGCTCGAGCAGTACTTC.

The chain has TRBV28 and TRBJ2-7; D perhaps matches TRBD1 (6 bases). CDR3 size: 16 residues. V was shortened by 4 bases and J by 2 bases, with 18 bases between the two germline ends. The V gene's germline CDR1 is MDHEN and CDR2 SYDVKM. The CDR3 coding sequence is TGTGCCAGCAGTTCCCCTACAGGGCGGCGGACCTACGAGCAGTACTTC. Translating it yields CASSSPTGRRTYEQYF. The variable domain in full, completed from reference TRBV28 and TRBJ2-7, reads DVKVTQSSRYLVKRTGEKVFLECVQDMDHENMFWYRQDPGLGLRLIYFSYDVKMKEKGDIPEGYSVSREKKERFSLILESASTNQTSMYLCASSSPTGRRTYEQYFGPGTRLTVT.

The chain couples TRBV14 to TRBJ1-1; D gene ambiguous. Germline CDR1 is SGHDN and CDR2 is FVKESK. The V end lost 2 bases, the J end lost 3 bases, and 13 bases lay between the germline ends. The length of the CDR3 is 15 residues. The CDR3 loop is CASSQPLQTHTEAFF. The CDR3, as DNA: TGTGCCAGCAGCCAACCACTCCAGACACACACTGAAGCTTTCTTT.

The rearrangement joins TRBV11-2 to TRBJ1-3; D possibly corresponds to TRBD1 (5 bases). Germline-derived CDR1 and CDR2 are SGHAT and FQNNGV. The CDR3 totals 13 residues. Trimming pared 5 bases from V and 7 bases from J, leaving 12 bases between. CDR3 in DNA: TGTGCCAGCAGCAGGACATTTATGAACACCATATATTTT. It translates to CASSRTFMNTIYF.

The chain is built from TRBV7-2 and TRBJ1-1; the match to TRBD1 covers 11 bases. The CDR3 is 15 residues long. Germline V gives CDR1 SGHTA, CDR2 FQGNSA. V shed 4 bases and J 5 bases; nucleotides not matched to a gene: 6. The CDR3 here is CASSSNRDRGTEAFF. The CDR3 coding sequence is TGTGCCAGCAGCTCCAACAGGGACAGGGGGACTGAAGCTTTCTTT.

The chain links TRBV30 to TRBJ1-3, with D uncertain. V lost 5 bases to trimming and J lost 0 bases, with 8 bases between them. Germline V gene lookup returns CDR1 GTSNPN and CDR2 SVGIG (reference sequence). The CDR3 covers 13 residues. The CDR3 DNA follows: TGTGCCTGGGCCGGGATCTCTGGAAACACCATATATTTT. This sequence encodes CAWAGISGNTIYF.

The V call is TRBV9, the J call TRBJ1-1, with TRBD1 as a possible D gene (5 bases). The V gene's germline CDR1 is SGDLS and CDR2 YYNGEE. The CDR3 is 14 amino acids. Between the trimmed V and J ends, which lost 3 bases and 3 bases, there was a span of 12 bases. This chain's CDR3 is CASSAGVSHTEAFF. In nucleotides, the CDR3 is TGTGCCAGCAGCGCGGGGGTCAGTCACACTGAAGCTTTCTTT. Combining the CDR3 with reference TRBV9 and TRBJ1-1 gives the whole variable domain DSGVTQTPKHLITATGQRVTLRCSPRSGDLSVYWYQQSLDQGLQFLIQYYNGEERAKGNILERFSAQQFPDLHSELNLSSLELGDSALYFCASSAGVSHTEAFFGQGTRLTVV.

V and J are TRBV6-1 and TRBJ1-2; 11 nucleotides match TRBD1. V trimming: 5 bases; J trimming: 11 bases; junction bases outside the gene matches: 7. From germline, CDR1 is MNHNS and CDR2 SASEGT. The CDR3 extends over 13 amino acids. CDR3 coding DNA: TGTGCCAGCAGTCCGGACAGGGGGCTCGGGTACACCTTC. Translating it yields CASSPDRGLGYTF.

The chain combines TRBV15 with TRBJ1-1; the D is unclear. CDR1 LNHNV and CDR2 YYDKDF come from the germline V gene (reference sequence). This CDR3 is 14 amino acids long. Trimming left V 1 base short and J 7 bases short, with 13 bases between. The CDR3 nucleotides are TGTGCCACCAGCAGAGGTAGTAGACCCGTTGAAGCTTTCTTT. Its translation is CATSRGSRPVEAFF.